Sequencing of this T cell receptor (beta chain) was carried out in a study of cytomegalovirus exposure and HLA in healthy donors. Here immunoSEQ multiplex PCR was the method, and the copy in TCRdb shows in-frame clones only, minus some. The sample has 120,000 or so clones; approximately 91% are singletons. General observations from the study: Per published reports, the classifier diagnosed cytomegalovirus status with high specificity and sensitivity.

A note on this clone: Its antigen is not known.

From germline, CDR1 is SEHNR and CDR2 FQNEAQ (reference sequence). The CDR3 covers 14 residues. V lost 5 bases, J lost 8 bases, and 15 bases lay in between. The chain employs TRBV7-9 and TRBJ1-4, with D unclear. Sequenced material: PBMCs. The TCR comes from a woman between 18 and 30 years old in good health and CMV-seronegative. The CDR3 sequence is CASSLPVELEKLFF. The CDR3 nucleotides are TGTGCCAGCAGCCTTCCGGTGGAGCTCGAAAAACTGTTTTTT. Full variable domain (rest looked up from reference TRBV7-9 and TRBJ1-4): DTGVSQNPRHKITKRGQNVTFRCDPISEHNRLYWYRQTLGQGPEFLTYFQNEAQLEKSRLLSDRFSAERPKGSFSTLEIQRTEQGDSAMYLCASSLPVELEKLFFGSGTQLSVL.